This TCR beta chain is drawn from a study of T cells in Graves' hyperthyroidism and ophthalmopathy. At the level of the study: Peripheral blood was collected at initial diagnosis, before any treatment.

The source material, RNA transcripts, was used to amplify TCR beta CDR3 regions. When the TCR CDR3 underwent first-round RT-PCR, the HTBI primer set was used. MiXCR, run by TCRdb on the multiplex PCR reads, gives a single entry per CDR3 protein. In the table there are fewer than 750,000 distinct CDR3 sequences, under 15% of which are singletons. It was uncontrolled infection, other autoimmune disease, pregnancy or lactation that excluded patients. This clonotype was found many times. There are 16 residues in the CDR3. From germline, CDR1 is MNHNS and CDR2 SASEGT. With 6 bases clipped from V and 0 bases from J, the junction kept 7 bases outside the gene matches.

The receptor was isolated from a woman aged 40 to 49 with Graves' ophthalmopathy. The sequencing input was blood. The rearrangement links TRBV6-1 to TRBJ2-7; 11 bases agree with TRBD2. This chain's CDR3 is CASRLAGDGSSYEQYF. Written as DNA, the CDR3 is TGTGCCAGCAGACTAGCGGGAGATGGGAGCTCCTACGAGCAGTACTTC.